The TCR beta chain under discussion was sequenced for a study of shared clonotypes between healthy human individuals. Study-level results: It was expected that sequencing depth would affect clonotype sharing among donors. The sharing of 5% to 6.5% of naive CD4 clonotypes was seen across a handful of donors.

Investigators divided CD4+ cells into CD45RA+ naive and CD45RA-negative memory subsets. TCRdb's copy holds only in-frame clones and misses some; the assay was immunoSEQ multiplex PCR. The sample lists approximately 1.4 million clones, approximately 98% occurring once. This CDR3 has 16 residues. After removal of 5 bases from V and 2 bases from J, the junction contained 8 bases not matched to a gene. Per germline, CDR1 MNHEY and CDR2 SMNVEV (reference sequence). As regards this clone: The target antigen is unknown.

The sequenced material came from naive CD4+ T cells sorted from blood. As to subset: CD45RA+ positively selected. This TCR was recovered from a young man in good health. The genes are TRBV27 and TRBJ2-5, with TRBD1 matching over 10 bases. CDR3: CASSLRTGGPQETQYF. DNA of the CDR3: TGTGCCAGCAGTCTCCGGACAGGGGGTCCTCAAGAGACCCAGTACTTC.